The rows below give T cell receptor beta chains drawn from one sample of a study of neurological immune-mediated disorders. TCRdb ran MiXCR on the 5' RACE reads and lists one entry per CDR3 protein. The sample holds roughly 21,000 distinct CDR3 sequences; 17% are singletons and the top ten take 6% to 8%. The sample was CD8+ T cells from blood. The receptors derive from a woman under 30 with multiple sclerosis. The CDR3 runs from the conserved cysteine through the conserved F or W. D genes are given only for firm matches. Size tells how often a clone was seen (once, few, many) or the class of an expanded clone, and some rows leave it out.

d_call: -; clone_size: many; v_call: TRBV6-6; cdr3_length: 13; j_call: TRBJ1-4; cdr3_nt: TGTGCCAGCGTGGGGGGGACTAATGAAAAACTGTTTTTT; cdr3_aa: CASVGGTNEKLFF
d_call: -; clone_size: many; v_call: TRBV5-1; cdr3_length: 14; j_call: TRBJ1-5; cdr3_nt: TGCGCCAGCAGCTTGGAACAGGGTGGACAGCCCCAGCATTTT; cdr3_aa: CASSLEQGGQPQHF
d_call: -; clone_size: many; v_call: TRBV12-3/TRBV12-4; cdr3_length: 16; j_call: TRBJ2-2; cdr3_nt: TGTGCCAGCCATAAACCAGGGGACGCGAACACCGGGGAGCTGTTTTTT; cdr3_aa: CASHKPGDANTGELFF
d_call: TRBD1; clone_size: -; v_call: TRBV9; cdr3_length: 13; j_call: TRBJ2-7; cdr3_nt: TGTGCCAGCGGAAGACAGGGGTTGGGCGAGCAGTACTTC; cdr3_aa: CASGRQGLGEQYF
d_call: TRBD1; clone_size: many; v_call: TRBV5-6; cdr3_length: 13; j_call: TRBJ2-2; cdr3_nt: TGTGCCAGCAGCACAGGGGTTGGCGGGGAGCTGTTTTTT; cdr3_aa: CASSTGVGGELFF
d_call: TRBD2; clone_size: many; v_call: TRBV12-3/TRBV12-4; cdr3_length: 15; j_call: TRBJ2-1; cdr3_nt: TGTGCCAGCGAGGGAGGGGATCGCTCCTACAATGAGCAGTTCTTC; cdr3_aa: CASEGGDRSYNEQFF
d_call: -; clone_size: many; v_call: TRBV5-1; cdr3_length: 11; j_call: TRBJ2-5; cdr3_nt: TGCGCCAGCAGCATTCAAGAGACCCAGTACTTC; cdr3_aa: CASSIQETQYF
d_call: -; clone_size: few; v_call: TRBV7-2; cdr3_length: 16; j_call: TRBJ1-1; cdr3_nt: TGTGCCAGCAGCTTAGCCGGGACCTCTTCTCGGACTGAAGCTTTCTTT; cdr3_aa: CASSLAGTSSRTEAFF
d_call: TRBD1; clone_size: many; v_call: TRBV12-3/TRBV12-4; cdr3_length: 14; j_call: TRBJ2-1; cdr3_nt: TGTGCCCGGCACCCCGGACAGGGATCTAATGAGCAGTTCTTC; cdr3_aa: CARHPGQGSNEQFF
d_call: TRBD2; clone_size: many; v_call: TRBV6-5; cdr3_length: 15; j_call: TRBJ2-3; cdr3_nt: TGTGCCAGCAGTTTAAATAGCGGGGGTACAGATACGCAGTATTTT; cdr3_aa: CASSLNSGGTDTQYF